Below, 14 T cell receptor beta chains from the same sample are listed, as sequenced in a study of cytomegalovirus exposure and HLA in healthy donors. The PCR was carried out with 60 Vbeta primers and 13 Jbeta primers. The table came from immunoSEQ multiplex PCR; TCRdb's copy has only in-frame clones and leaves some out. The sample includes about 150,000 clones, approximately 71% of them seen just once. The specimen was PBMCs. Source of these receptors: a woman between 18 and 30 years old in good health and CMV-seropositive.

The chain links TRBV5-6 to TRBJ2-5; TRBD2 matches at 9 bases. With V trimmed by 2 bases and J by 5 bases, 4 bases remained unmatched. CDR3 length: 14 amino acids. Per germline, CDR1 SGHDT and CDR2 YYEEEE. The DNA of the CDR3 is TGTGCCAGCAGCTTCGGCGGGGGGGCTGAGACCCAGTACTTC. This translates into CASSFGGGAETQYF.

J is TRBJ1-1 and V is TRBV19; maybe TRBD1 (5 bases). In germline, CDR1 is LNHDA, CDR2 SQIVND (reference sequence). The CDR3 runs 13 residues. The germline V and J ends were trimmed by 7 bases and 5 bases, with 14 bases remaining between them. CDR3 amino acids: CASTLRGETEAFF. The DNA of the CDR3 is TGTGCCAGTACTCTTCGGGGGGAAACTGAAGCTTTCTTT.

The rearrangement uses TRBV5-6 and TRBJ2-7; no definite D call. This CDR3 region has 12 residues. V lost 0 bases and J lost 3, with 4 bases in between. The germline CDR1 and CDR2 sequences are SGHDT and YYEEEE. In DNA, the CDR3 is TGTGCCAGCAGCTTGGGGCTCTACGAGCAGTACTTC. Residues: CASSLGLYEQYF.

This chain connects TRBV5-8 to TRBJ2-3; 8 bases align to TRBD1. In germline, CDR1 is SGHTS, CDR2 YDEGEE. Trimming took 5 bases from V and 5 from J; bases not matched to a gene: 10. CDR3 length equals 15 residues. The DNA of the CDR3 is TGTGCCAGCAGTCCAGGGGGCGCCGGTTTAGATACGCAGTATTTT. It specifies CASSPGGAGLDTQYF. The full variable domain, completed using reference TRBV5-8 and TRBJ2-3, is EAGVTQSPTHLIKTRGQQATLRCSPISGHTSVYWYQQALGLGLQFLLWYDEGEERNRGNFPPRFSGRQFPNYSSELNVNALELEDSALYLCASSPGGAGLDTQYFGPGTRLTVL.

The J gene is TRBJ2-5, the V gene TRBV11-1; TRBD1 matches at 11 bases. V dropped 4 bases and J dropped 7; count of bases not matched to a gene: 17. CDR3 size: 18 residues. The germline V gene has CDR1 SGHAT and CDR2 FQDESV (reference sequence). CDR3 sequence (DNA): TGTGCCAGCAGCTCAAGGATCCGGGAGGGGACAGGGGGTAGGACCCAGTACTTC. This translates into CASSSRIREGTGGRTQYF. The variable domain in full, completed from reference TRBV11-1 and TRBJ2-5, reads EAEVAQSPRYKITEKSQAVAFWCDPISGHATLYWYRQILGQGPELLVQFQDESVVDDSQLPKDRFSAERLKGVDSTLKIQPAELGDSAMYLCASSSRIREGTGGRTQYFGPGTRLLVL.

V is TRBV6-1 and J is TRBJ2-1; TRBD1 is a possible D gene (8 bases). This CDR3 is built from 13 residues. The ends were cut back, 6 bases at V and 6 bases at J, with 12 bases in the middle. Germline assignment: CDR1 MNHNS and CDR2 SASEGT. CDR3 in DNA: TGTGCCAGCAGGACAGGGGAGGGCAATGAGCAGTTCTTC. Protein product: CASRTGEGNEQFF.

The gene calls are TRBV4-3 and TRBJ2-2; 8 bases fit TRBD1. Trimming removed 3 bases from V and 1 base from J; junction bases left unmatched: 7. CDR1 and CDR2 from the germline V gene are LGHNA and YSLEER. The CDR3 contains 17 residues. CDR3 protein: CASSHPSGTGNTGELFF. The CDR3 bases are TGCGCCAGCAGCCACCCCTCGGGGACAGGGAACACCGGGGAGCTGTTTTTT.

The chain recombines TRBV11-2 with TRBJ2-7, with 7 bases fitting TRBD1. The germline CDR1 and CDR2 sequences are SGHAT and FQNNGV. The CDR3 length is 13 residues. Trimming cost V 8 bases and J 2 bases; bases outside gene matches: 6. This chain's CDR3 is CASRRDSPYEQYF. CDR3 sequence (DNA): TGTGCCAGCCGAAGGGACAGTCCCTACGAGCAGTACTTC.

The CDR3, as DNA: TGTGCCAGCAGCCCGGGACTAGCGGAGAAAGAGACCCAGTACTTC. Its protein product is CASSPGLAEKETQYF. V is TRBV7-9 and J is TRBJ2-5, with 11 bases that match TRBD2. The CDR3 runs to 15 residues. The V gene's germline CDR1 is SEHNR and CDR2 FQNEAQ (reference sequence). J lost 3 bases, V lost 5 bases, and 5 bases had no gene match.

V and J are TRBV5-3 and TRBJ2-2; possible D gene TRBD2, 6 bases. Being an ORF, TRBV5-3 has a function that is uncertain. The length of the CDR3 is 15 residues. V lost 4 bases and J 4 bases, leaving 14 bases between the germline ends. CDR3 nucleotides: TGTGCCAGAAGCCACCTAGCGCGTGGCACCGGGGAGCTGTTTTTT. Amino acid sequence: CARSHLARGTGELFF.

The rearrangement joins TRBV6-6 to TRBJ1-5; TRBD1 aligns across 10 bases. The V and J ends lost 7 bases and 4 bases, in that order; junction bases with no gene match: 10. The germline gives CDR1 MNHNY, CDR2 SVGAGI (reference sequence). CDR3 length: 16 residues. The CDR3 loop is CASIRGTGDDNQPQHF. CDR3 DNA: TGTGCCAGCATCCGGGGGACAGGGGACGATAATCAGCCCCAGCATTTT.

The rearrangement joins TRBV11-2 to TRBJ2-5; TRBD2 might be the D (7 bases). V lost 5 bases to trimming and J lost 4 bases, with 26 bases between them. The germline gives CDR1 SGHAT, CDR2 FQNNGV. This CDR3 is built from 18 residues. The CDR3 spells CASSEDGALGRGLETQYF. In DNA, the CDR3 is TGTGCCAGCAGCGAGGATGGGGCCCTCGGGCGGGGGCTAGAGACCCAGTACTTC.

V is TRBV5-6 and J is TRBJ1-5; D ambiguous. Trimming took off 1 base at V and 5 bases at J, with 4 bases between the two ends. The CDR3 is 12 amino acids. The germline CDR1 and CDR2 sequences are SGHDT and YYEEEE. The CDR3 loop reads CASSLLHQPQHF. The CDR3 coding sequence is TGTGCCAGCAGCTTGCTACATCAGCCCCAGCATTTT.

CDR3 sequence (DNA): TGCGCCAGCAGCTTGGCCGCCAGGGCCTACGAGCAGTACTTC. Translating it yields CASSLAARAYEQYF. The chain uses TRBV5-1 and TRBJ2-7, with D perhaps TRBD1 (5 bases). Deletions cut 0 bases from V and 2 bases from J, with 9 bases between. Germline CDR1 SGHRS, CDR2 YFSETQ. The CDR3 runs to 14 residues.